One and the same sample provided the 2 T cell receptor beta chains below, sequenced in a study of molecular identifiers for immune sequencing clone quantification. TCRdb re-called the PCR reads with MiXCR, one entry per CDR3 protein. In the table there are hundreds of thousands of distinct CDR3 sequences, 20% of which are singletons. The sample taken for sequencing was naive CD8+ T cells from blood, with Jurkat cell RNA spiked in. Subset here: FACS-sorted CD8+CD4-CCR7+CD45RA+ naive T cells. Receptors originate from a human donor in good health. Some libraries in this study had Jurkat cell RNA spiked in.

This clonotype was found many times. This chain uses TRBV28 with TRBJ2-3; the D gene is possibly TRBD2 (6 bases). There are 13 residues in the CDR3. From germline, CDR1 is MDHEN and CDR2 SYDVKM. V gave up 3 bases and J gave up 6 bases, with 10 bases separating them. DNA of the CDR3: TGTGCCAGCAGTTTGGCTAGCGATGATACGCAGTATTTT. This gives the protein CASSLASDDTQYF.

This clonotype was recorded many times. The chain's CDR3 is CASSSDGYQPQHF. In DNA form, the CDR3 reads TGTGCCAGCAGTTCGGACGGGTATCAGCCCCAGCATTTT. V and J are TRBV6-5 and TRBJ1-5; no reliable D call. CDR1 and CDR2 (germline): MNHEY, SVGAGI. CDR3 length equals 13 residues. Trimming removed 4 bases from V and 5 bases from J, with 9 bases in between.